This TCR beta chain was found in a study of blood T cell repertoires in COVID-19 (dated by TCRdb to about 2020). Turning to the overall study: Samples from collaborators originated in the United States, Italy and Spain and spanned both the acute and convalescent phases of COVID-19. Where available, HLA class I and class II types were obtained from metadata supplied by the sample provider rather than from assay-based typing. The prospective study material was composed of cDNA or gDNA derived from T cells, B-cell-depleted T cells, or PBMCs. The repertoires were released in a freely available public database meant as a resource for research on the immune response to SARS-CoV-2. Sample metadata almost always included a de-identified subject ID, COVID-19 status, age in years and sex. The dataset comprised deeply sampled blood TCRbeta repertoires from subjects exposed to, actively infected with, or recovered from COVID-19. Samples were obtained from the ongoing ImmuneRACE study (first 160 participants) and from approximately 1,200 subjects provided by 6 global collaborators.

The germline V gene (reference sequence) supplies CDR1 SGHNT and CDR2 YYREEE. The CDR3 starts with the cysteine, ends with the phenylalanine, and has 13 residues. CDR3 DNA is the only sequence kept; it has 39 bases, read in frame from the first base. V sheds 0 bases and J sheds 3 bases, leaving 6 bases between their ends. Beyond this particular receptor, the publication reports: How much clinical and demographic metadata was included differed by source and by participant, and the metadata was provided uncurated.

TCRbeta CDR3 regions were amplified from genomic DNA using the immunoSEQ Assay, a bias-controlled multiplex PCR. Turning to the authors' computational methods: The number of nucleated cells in each sample was estimated from the amplification of reference gene primers within the assay. Sequence reads were collapsed and filtered to measure the absolute abundance of every unique TCRbeta CDR3 rearrangement. Productive Simpson clonality was computed per sample as the square root of Simpson's diversity index over productive rearrangements. Not all clones reach the TCRdb copy of this immuneACCESS table, which keeps in-frame sequences only. Checked studies attribute under half of the gap to unresolved V genes and leave the rest unexplained. The DNA was the basis for D and trimming; V, J and clone size are from that table. Present in this sample are about 230,000 clones, 85% to 90% of which were seen just once. Jointly, the top ten make up 11% of the sample.

One collaborating source in Seattle enrolled patients while the patients were actively infected and followed the patients over time throughout the course of disease. Collaborating institutions collected whole blood in K2EDTA tubes following their own protocols. Collaborator samples were shipped for TCRbeta analysis as frozen whole blood, isolated PBMCs, or DNA extracted from either sample type. This clone has just a few counts. It lacks a known antigen. No base-level quality is on record; no much larger clone is a single base apart. Sequenced input: peripheral blood. The TCR was taken from a man aged 50 to 60 with COVID-19, enrolled during active disease. The rearrangement joined TRBV5-4 to TRBJ1-1; there is no confident call for the D gene. The DNA sequence follows: TGTGCCAGCAGCTTGGCCGGGTACACTGAAGCTTTCTTT. Translation gives CASSLAGYTEAFF.